This entry lists 15 T cell receptor beta chains sequenced from one sample in a study of blood T cell repertoires in COVID-19. The method was immunoSEQ multiplex PCR; TCRdb's version includes in-frame clones alone and lacks a portion of them. The data show about 300,000 clones, 85% to 90% seen once. The sequencing sample was made of PBMCs or T cells enriched from blood (not recorded which). These receptors were collected from a man younger than 45 who had recovered from COVID-19.

V gene TRBV27 combines with J gene TRBJ2-5; D might be TRBD1 (5 bases). The germline CDR1 and CDR2 sequences are MNHEY and SMNVEV (reference sequence). The CDR3 is made up of 13 amino acids. Trimming pared 3 bases from V and 5 bases from J, leaving 10 bases between. The CDR3 loop reads CASSFVGRETQYF. DNA for the CDR3: TGTGCCAGCAGTTTCGTGGGGCGGGAGACCCAGTACTTC.

The chain carries TRBV29-1 and TRBJ1-1; no reliable D call. V lost 3 bases and J 4 bases, leaving 12 bases between the germline ends. There are 13 residues in the CDR3. Germline V lookup: CDR1 SQVTM, CDR2 ANQGSEA. The CDR3 DNA is TGCAGCGTTGATGACGGTCGGGGCACTGAAGCTTTCTTT. Protein: CSVDDGRGTEAFF. The full variable domain, rest sourced from reference TRBV29-1 and TRBJ1-1, is SAVISQKPSRDICQRGTSLTIQCQVDSQVTMMFWYRQQPGQSLTLIATANQGSEATYESGFVIDKFPISRPNLTFSTLTVSNMSPEDSSIYLCSVDDGRGTEAFFGQGTRLTVV.

This chain connects TRBV29-1 to TRBJ2-3; tentatively, D is TRBD2 (6 bases). V lost 8 bases, J lost 8 bases, and 20 bases lay in between. The CDR3 sequence is 13 residues long. Looked up from germline, CDR1 is SQVTM and CDR2 is ANQGSEA. The CDR3 loop is CSLMRRDSPTQYF. The CDR3 nucleotides are TGCAGCCTTATGAGGCGGGACTCTCCTACGCAGTATTTT.

The CDR3 DNA reads as TGCGCCAGCCACCAAGGGCGGGACAGGGTCTACGAGCAGTACTTC. Translating it yields CASHQGRDRVYEQYF. The chain joins TRBV5-1 to TRBJ2-7; 9 bases align to TRBD1. J lost 3 bases, V lost 7 bases, and 11 bases had no gene match. This CDR3 spans 15 amino acids. Germline V CDR1 and CDR2: SGHRS, YFSETQ.

V is TRBV28 and J is TRBJ1-2; D not resolved. The V end was cut by 2 bases, the J end by 8 bases, with 9 bases between. Germline CDR1 and CDR2: MDHEN and SYDVKM. The CDR3 covers 12 residues. CDR3 region: CASSLLPEGYTF. In DNA form, the CDR3 reads TGTGCCAGCAGTTTACTCCCGGAGGGCTACACCTTC.

The V and J genes are TRBV6-5 and TRBJ2-3; D is perhaps TRBD1 (8 bases). Germline CDR1 is MNHEY and CDR2 is SVGAGI. The CDR3 length is 12 residues. Between the trimmed V and J ends, which lost 6 bases and 8 bases, there was a span of 12 bases. The DNA of the CDR3 is TGTGCCAGCAGCCACAGGGGGGGTACGCAGTATTTT. Translated, it gives CASSHRGGTQYF.

The V call is TRBV2, the J call TRBJ2-3, with TRBD1 matching over 9 bases. V was clipped by 5 bases and J by 3 bases; unmatched bases: 3. Looked up from germline, CDR1 is SNHLY and CDR2 is FYNNEI. The CDR3 runs to 14 residues. In nucleotides, the CDR3 is TGTGCCAGCAGTCGGACAGGGGAAACAGATACGCAGTATTTT. Residues: CASSRTGETDTQYF.

The V call is TRBV19, the J call TRBJ2-1; 11 nucleotides align to TRBD2. J lost 7 bases, V lost 6 bases, and 11 bases had no gene match. The CDR3 contains 16 residues. Germline V CDR1 and CDR2: LNHDA, SQIVND (reference sequence). DNA for the CDR3: TGTGCCAGTAGACTTGGTGCTAGCGGGGGGAGGAATGAGCAGTTCTTC. It encodes CASRLGASGGRNEQFF.

The chain employs TRBV19 and TRBJ2-3, with D possibly TRBD2 on 5 matching bases. The CDR3 is 13 residues long. Deletions cut 7 bases from V and 0 bases from J, with 8 bases between. CDR1 and CDR2 from the germline V gene are LNHDA and SQIVND (reference sequence). As DNA, the CDR3 is TGTGCCAGTACCGCTAGCAGCACAGATACGCAGTATTTT. This codes for CASTASSTDTQYF.

The J gene is TRBJ2-3, the V gene TRBV5-1, with TRBD1 as a possible D gene (5 bases). Germline lookup yields CDR1 SGHRS and CDR2 YFSETQ. Trimming removed 4 bases at V and 2 bases at J, with 17 bases between. There are 16 residues in the CDR3. The CDR3 DNA follows: TGCGCCAGCAGCGACATCGACAGAACGGTCACAGATACGCAGTATTTT. Its protein product is CASSDIDRTVTDTQYF.

The gene calls are TRBV2 and TRBJ2-5; D is possibly TRBD2 (6 bases). This CDR3 comprises 17 residues. Trimming cost V 7 bases and J 1 base, with 22 bases left between them. Germline V CDR1 and CDR2: SNHLY, FYNNEI. CDR3 sequence reads: CASISGGAQRGQETQYF. CDR3 coding DNA: TGTGCCAGCATAAGTGGCGGGGCCCAAAGGGGCCAAGAGACCCAGTACTTC.

This clone appeared a single time. This chain joins TRBV6-5 and TRBJ1-5, with D perhaps matching TRBD1 (5 bases). The CDR3 runs 13 residues. The V end was cut by 5 bases, the J end by 9 bases, with 14 bases between. Germline lookup yields CDR1 MNHEY and CDR2 SVGAGI. The DNA for the CDR3 is TGTGCCAGCAGTACGGGGGTGTTGCGGCCCCAGCATTTT. The encoded protein is CASSTGVLRPQHF.

The chain is built from TRBV11-2 and TRBJ1-2; D uncertain. Germline CDR1 and CDR2: SGHAT and FQNNGV. Trimming removed 4 bases from V and 8 bases from J, with 20 bases in between. The CDR3 has 15 residues. CDR3 coding DNA: TGTGCCAGCAGCTCTCAAACATCGGCTAGATGGGGCTACACCTTC. It codes for CASSSQTSARWGYTF.

J is TRBJ2-5 and V is TRBV7-2, with TRBD1 as a possible D gene (5 bases). The CDR3 loop spans 15 amino acids. The germline V gene has CDR1 SGHTA and CDR2 FQGNSA. Trimming stripped 1 base from V and 1 base from J, with 10 bases between. The CDR3 DNA reads as TGTGCCAGCAGCTTAGTGACGACAGTCCAAGAGACCCAGTACTTC. Its protein product is CASSLVTTVQETQYF.

This clone was observed once. This chain links TRBV5-1 with TRBJ1-1; TRBD1 agrees at 7 bases. The CDR3 extends over 18 amino acids. Trimming removed 4 bases from V and 0 bases from J; junction bases left unmatched: 15. Germline CDR1 reads SGHRS; CDR2 reads YFSETQ. The CDR3 DNA reads TGCGCCAGCAGCGAAGGGACAGTCTCAGGGGCATTGAACACTGAAGCTTTCTTT. Protein product: CASSEGTVSGALNTEAFF.